The 11 T cell receptor beta chains below come from one sample, sequenced in a study of T-cell memory formation after mild COVID-19. TCRdb fed the 5' RACE reads into MiXCR, producing one record per CDR3 protein. The sample includes about 110,000 distinct CDR3 sequences, approximately 15% of them seen just once. Input material: PBMCs or a T cell subset sorted from them (not recorded which). The receptor source for this set is an adult woman who had mild COVID-19 (a few samples of this study predate the infection). Cell type and time point are not known.

The chain recombines TRBV6-5 with TRBJ2-7, with D unclear. V lost 6 bases, J lost 5 bases, and 11 bases lay in between. CDR3 size: 12 residues. CDR1 is MNHEY and CDR2 is SVGAGI in the germline V gene. In nucleotides, the CDR3 is TGTGCCAGCAGGGAAGGGCCCCACGAGCAGTACTTC. Residues: CASREGPHEQYF.

J is TRBJ2-2 and V is TRBV7-8, with 7 bases fitting TRBD1. This CDR3 region has 17 residues. CDR1 SGHVS and CDR2 FQNEAQ come from the germline V gene. V shed 4 bases and J 3 bases; nucleotides not matched to a gene: 11. The chain's CDR3 is CASSSPYRGEDTGELFF. The CDR3 DNA is TGTGCCAGCAGCTCACCTTACAGGGGCGAGGACACCGGGGAGCTGTTTTTT.

This clonotype came up a few times. The chain joins TRBV9 to TRBJ2-7, with no clear D. The CDR3 runs to 16 residues. The V gene lost 2 bases and the J gene lost 2 bases, with 17 bases spanning the gap. CDR1 and CDR2 (germline): SGDLS, YYNGEE. The CDR3 region is CASSVLSGVSTYEQYF. In DNA, the CDR3 is TGTGCCAGCAGCGTCCTCTCGGGCGTCTCGACCTACGAGCAGTACTTC.

In this sample, this clonotype turned up a few times. This CDR3 is CASSQVSAAGRHGYTF. Written as DNA, the CDR3 is TGCGCCAGCAGCCAAGTTAGTGCGGCAGGGCGCCATGGCTACACCTTC. The gene calls are TRBV4-1 and TRBJ1-2, with D possibly TRBD1 on 5 matching bases. From germline, CDR1 is MGHRA and CDR2 YSYEKL. V shed 1 base and J shed 6 bases, with 18 bases lying between them. The CDR3 consists of 16 residues.

The rearrangement joins TRBV12-3 or TRBV12-4 to TRBJ2-1; perhaps D is TRBD1 or TRBD2 (7 bases each). The V and J ends lost 5 bases and 4 bases respectively, with 15 bases between them. CDR3 length: 15 amino acids. CDR3 nucleotide sequence: TGTGCCAGCAGTGTCGTCAGGGGGGGATACAATGAGCAGTTCTTC. Amino acids: CASSVVRGGYNEQFF.

This clonotype was recorded at least ten times. The J gene is TRBJ2-1, the V gene TRBV20-1, with 7 bases lining up with TRBD2. The trim removed 6 bases at V and 5 bases at J, leaving 7 bases unmatched. The CDR3 sequence is 13 residues long. Germline assignment: CDR1 DFQATT and CDR2 SNEGSKA (reference sequence). The CDR3 loop reads CSARTSEDNEQFF. DNA for the CDR3: TGCAGTGCCCGGACTAGTGAAGACAATGAGCAGTTCTTC.

The V gene is TRBV4-1, the J gene TRBJ1-3, with D unresolved. Germline CDR1 MGHRA, CDR2 YSYEKL. V dropped 3 bases and J dropped 4 bases, with 7 bases sitting between them. The CDR3 length is 13 residues. The CDR3 DNA is TGCGCCAGCAGCCAGATCAGCGGAAACACCATATATTTT. Translated, it gives CASSQISGNTIYF.

V and J are TRBV25-1 and TRBJ2-7; a weak D match, TRBD2 (7 bases). Germline V gene lookup returns CDR1 MGHDK and CDR2 SYGVNS. Trimming pared 2 bases from V and 6 bases from J, leaving 11 bases between. The CDR3 is 13 amino acids. The CDR3 region is CASSENGGAEQYF. The CDR3, as DNA: TGTGCCAGCAGTGAAAATGGGGGGGCCGAGCAGTACTTC.

The chain combines TRBV20-1 with TRBJ2-5; the D gene is possibly TRBD2 (5 bases). The germline V gene encodes CDR1 DFQATT and CDR2 SNEGSKA (reference sequence). V lost 4 bases, J lost 7 bases, and 22 bases lay in between. The CDR3 spans 15 residues. The CDR3 sequence: CSAIKIEVAPPTQYF. As DNA, the CDR3 is TGCAGTGCTATAAAGATCGAGGTAGCGCCCCCGACCCAGTACTTC.

This clonotype was seen only a few times. The J gene is TRBJ1-2, the V gene TRBV4-3, with a tentative D call TRBD1 (5 bases). The CDR3 is made up of 17 amino acids. Between the trimmed V and J ends, which lost 0 bases and 2 bases, there was a span of 16 bases. Germline assignment: CDR1 LGHNA and CDR2 YSLEER. This chain's CDR3 is CASSQDYKGWGNYGYTF. In DNA, the CDR3 is TGCGCCAGCAGCCAAGATTATAAGGGGTGGGGGAACTATGGCTACACCTTC.

The V and J genes are TRBV7-2 and TRBJ1-5, with TRBD1 as a possible D gene (5 bases). The CDR3 sequence is 15 residues long. Germline V gene lookup returns CDR1 SGHTA and CDR2 FQGNSA. V dropped 3 bases and J dropped 4 bases, with 13 bases sitting between them. The CDR3 protein is CASSLGLRGNQPQHF. The DNA of the CDR3 is TGTGCCAGCAGCTTGGGTCTCCGGGGGAATCAGCCCCAGCATTTT.